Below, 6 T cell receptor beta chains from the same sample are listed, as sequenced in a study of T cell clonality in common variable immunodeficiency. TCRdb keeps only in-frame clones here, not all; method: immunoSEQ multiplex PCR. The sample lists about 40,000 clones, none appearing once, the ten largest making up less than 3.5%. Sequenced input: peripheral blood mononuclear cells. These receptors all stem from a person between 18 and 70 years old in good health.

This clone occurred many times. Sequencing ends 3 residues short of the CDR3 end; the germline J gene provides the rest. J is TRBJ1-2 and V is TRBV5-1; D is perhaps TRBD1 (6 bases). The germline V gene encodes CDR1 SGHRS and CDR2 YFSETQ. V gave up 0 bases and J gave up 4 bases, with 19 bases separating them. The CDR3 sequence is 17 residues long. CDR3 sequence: CASSLVTDRTTLYGYTF. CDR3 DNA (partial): TGCGCCAGCAGCTTGGTCACCGACAGGACCACCCTCTATGGC.

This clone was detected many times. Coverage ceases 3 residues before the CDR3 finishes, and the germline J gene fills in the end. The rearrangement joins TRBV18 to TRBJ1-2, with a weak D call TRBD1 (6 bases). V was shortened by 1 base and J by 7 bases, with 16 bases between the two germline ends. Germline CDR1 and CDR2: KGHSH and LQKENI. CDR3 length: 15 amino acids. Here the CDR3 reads CASSPRIGTSRGYTF. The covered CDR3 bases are TGTGCCAGCTCACCACGGATCGGGACAAGCCGTGGC.

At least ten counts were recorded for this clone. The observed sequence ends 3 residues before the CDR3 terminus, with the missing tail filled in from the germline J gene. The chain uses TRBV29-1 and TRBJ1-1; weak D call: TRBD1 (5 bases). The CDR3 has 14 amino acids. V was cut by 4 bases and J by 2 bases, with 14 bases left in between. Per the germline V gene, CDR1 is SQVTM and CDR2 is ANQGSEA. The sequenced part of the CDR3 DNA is TGCAGCGTTGGGGGGGGAGGATTAAACACTGAA. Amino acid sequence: CSVGGGGLNTE. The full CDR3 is CSVGGGGLNTEAFF.

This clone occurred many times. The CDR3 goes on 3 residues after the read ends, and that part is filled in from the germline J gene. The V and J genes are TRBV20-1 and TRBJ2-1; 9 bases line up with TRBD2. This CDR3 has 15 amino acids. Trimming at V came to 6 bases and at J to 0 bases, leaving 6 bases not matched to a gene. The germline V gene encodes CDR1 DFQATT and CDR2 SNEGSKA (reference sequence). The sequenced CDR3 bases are TGCAGTGCCAGACCAGCGGGAGGCTCCTACAATGAG. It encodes CSARPAGGSYNE. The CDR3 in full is CSARPAGGSYNEQFF.

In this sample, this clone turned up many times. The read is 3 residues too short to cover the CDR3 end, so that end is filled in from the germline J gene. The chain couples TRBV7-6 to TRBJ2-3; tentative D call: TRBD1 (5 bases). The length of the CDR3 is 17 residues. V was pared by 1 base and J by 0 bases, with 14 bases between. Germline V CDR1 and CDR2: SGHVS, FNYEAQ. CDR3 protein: CASSLVARAASTDTQYF. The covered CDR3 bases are TGTGCCAGCAGCTTAGTAGCCAGGGCGGCCAGCACAGATACG.

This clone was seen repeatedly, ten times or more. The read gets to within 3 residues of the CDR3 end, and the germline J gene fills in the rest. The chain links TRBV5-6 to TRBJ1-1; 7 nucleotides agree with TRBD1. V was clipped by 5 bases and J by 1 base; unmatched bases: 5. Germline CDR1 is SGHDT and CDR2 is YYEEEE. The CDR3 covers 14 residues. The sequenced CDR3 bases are TGTGCCAGCAGTTATGGGACAGCGAACACTGAA. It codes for CASSYGTANTE. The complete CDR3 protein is CASSYGTANTEAFF.